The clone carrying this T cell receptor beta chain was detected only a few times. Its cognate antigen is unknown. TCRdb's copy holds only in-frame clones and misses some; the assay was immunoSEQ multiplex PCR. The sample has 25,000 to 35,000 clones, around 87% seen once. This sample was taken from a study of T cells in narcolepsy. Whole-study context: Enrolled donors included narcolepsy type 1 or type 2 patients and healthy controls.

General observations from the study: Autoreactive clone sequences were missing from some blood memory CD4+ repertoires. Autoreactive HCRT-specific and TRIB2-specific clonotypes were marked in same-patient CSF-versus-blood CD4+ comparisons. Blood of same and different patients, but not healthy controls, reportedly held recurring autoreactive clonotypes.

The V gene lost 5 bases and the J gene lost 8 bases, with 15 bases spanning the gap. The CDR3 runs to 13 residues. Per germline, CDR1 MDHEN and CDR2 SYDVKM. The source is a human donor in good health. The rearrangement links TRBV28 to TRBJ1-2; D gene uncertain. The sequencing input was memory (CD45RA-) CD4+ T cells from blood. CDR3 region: CASSSRWYGGYTF. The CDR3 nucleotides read TGTGCCAGCAGTAGTCGGTGGTACGGAGGCTACACCTTC.